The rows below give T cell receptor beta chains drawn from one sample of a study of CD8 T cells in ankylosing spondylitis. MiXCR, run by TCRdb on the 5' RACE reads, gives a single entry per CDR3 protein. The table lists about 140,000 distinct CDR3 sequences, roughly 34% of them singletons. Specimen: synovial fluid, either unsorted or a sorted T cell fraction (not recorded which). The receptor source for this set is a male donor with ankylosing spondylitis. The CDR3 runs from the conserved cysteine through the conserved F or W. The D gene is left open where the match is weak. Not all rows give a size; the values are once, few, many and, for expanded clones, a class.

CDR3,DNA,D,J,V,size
CASREQGGMNTEAFF,TGTGCCAGCAGGGAACAGGGAGGGATGAACACTGAAGCTTTCTTT,.,TRBJ1-1,TRBV28,once
CASSLFGTGINEKLFF,TGTGCCAGCAGTTTATTTGGGACAGGCATTAATGAAAAACTGTTTTTT,TRBD1,TRBJ1-4,TRBV28,.
CASSQGGLAGGPWETQYF,TGTGCCAGCAGCCAAGGCGGACTAGCGGGGGGGCCCTGGGAGACCCAGTACTTC,TRBD2,TRBJ2-5,TRBV3-1,.
CASSSGTPGSGNTIYF,TGTGCCAGCAGTTCGGGGACTCCTGGCTCTGGAAACACCATATATTTT,.,TRBJ1-3,TRBV28,many
CATLRQDSYNEQFF,TGTGCCACTTTAAGACAGGACTCCTACAATGAGCAGTTCTTC,.,TRBJ2-1,TRBV15,.
CASSEEGPTGELFF,TGTGCCAGCAGTGAAGAGGGGCCCACCGGGGAGCTGTTTTTT,.,TRBJ2-2,TRBV2,.
CASSFTRSPLHF,TGTGCCAGCAGCTTTACTCGGTCACCCCTCCACTTT,.,TRBJ1-6,TRBV7-8,.
CASSQGPQSDTQYF,TGTGCCAGCAGCCAAGGTCCGCAGAGCGATACGCAGTATTTT,.,TRBJ2-3,TRBV3-1,.
CSASVANYGYTF,TGCAGTGCTTCTGTGGCAAACTATGGCTACACCTTC,.,TRBJ1-2,TRBV20-1,medium-sized
CSAINLRGTDTQYF,TGCAGTGCCATAAATTTAAGGGGGACAGATACGCAGTATTTT,.,TRBJ2-3,TRBV20-1,.
CAISRLAGDRYEQYF,TGTGCCATCAGTCGACTAGCGGGGGACAGATACGAGCAGTACTTC,TRBD2,TRBJ2-7,TRBV10-3,few
CSASPSDWPGDGYTF,TGCAGTGCTAGTCCTTCGGACTGGCCGGGGGACGGCTACACCTTC,.,TRBJ1-2,TRBV20-1,few
CASSRFSAGGFSEQYF,TGTGCCAGCAGTCGCTTCTCGGCGGGAGGATTCTCCGAGCAGTACTTC,TRBD2,TRBJ2-7,TRBV6-1,.
CAWSIRPGADTQYF,TGTGCCTGGAGTATTCGTCCGGGGGCAGATACGCAGTATTTT,.,TRBJ2-3,TRBV30,few
CASIAGDTDTQYF,TGTGCCAGTATAGCGGGGGACACAGATACGCAGTATTTT,TRBD2,TRBJ2-3,TRBV12-3/TRBV12-4,few
CASSPYRDSYSNQPQHF,TGCGCCAGCAGCCCTTACCGGGACAGTTATAGCAATCAGCCCCAGCATTTT,TRBD1,TRBJ1-5,TRBV4-1,few
CASSLDGALGGTEAFF,TGTGCCAGCAGCTTAGATGGGGCCTTAGGGGGGACTGAAGCTTTCTTT,.,TRBJ1-1,TRBV7-9,.
CSVDPRTGVTGANVLTF,TGCAGCGTTGATCCGAGGACAGGGGTGACTGGGGCCAACGTCCTGACTTTC,TRBD1,TRBJ2-6,TRBV29-1,.
CASSSRSGYGTEAFF,TGTGCCAGCAGCTCCCGGTCGGGGTATGGCACTGAAGCTTTCTTT,.,TRBJ1-1,TRBV11-2,.
CASSPRPSGAASDTQYF,TGCGCCAGCAGCCCTCGACCTAGCGGAGCCGCTTCGGATACGCAGTATTTT,TRBD2,TRBJ2-3,TRBV4-3,.
CASSVGAERSEQFF,TGTGCCAGCAGCGTAGGGGCGGAGAGAAGTGAGCAGTTCTTC,.,TRBJ2-1,TRBV9,many
CSARDSAGWEQYF,TGCAGTGCTAGAGATTCGGCAGGGTGGGAGCAGTACTTC,.,TRBJ2-7,TRBV20-1,many
CASSQVGTEQFF,TGTGCCAGCAGCCAAGTGGGGACAGAGCAGTTCTTC,.,TRBJ2-1,TRBV3-1,few
CASRLQGSTEAFF,TGTGCCAGCAGGCTACAGGGTAGCACTGAAGCTTTCTTT,.,TRBJ1-1,TRBV6-1,.
CASSLESSTEAFF,TGTGCCAGCAGCTTAGAGTCGAGCACTGAAGCTTTCTTT,.,TRBJ1-1,TRBV11-2,.
CASKPLDKLGGELFF,TGTGCCAGCAAACCCCTGGACAAGCTCGGCGGGGAGCTGTTTTTT,.,TRBJ2-2,TRBV27,.
CSAAQGRGNSPLHF,TGCAGTGCTGCACAGGGAAGGGGTAATTCACCCCTCCACTTT,.,TRBJ1-6,TRBV20-1,.
CASSLDVSGPTDTQYF,TGTGCCAGCAGCTTAGATGTCTCGGGGCCCACAGATACGCAGTATTTT,.,TRBJ2-3,TRBV7-9,.
CASSPGRTQETQYF,TGTGCCAGCAGCCCGGGACGAACACAAGAGACCCAGTACTTC,.,TRBJ2-5,TRBV4-2,.
CWNRDRYGYTF,TGCTGGAACAGGGATCGCTATGGCTACACCTTC,.,TRBJ1-2,TRBV30,.
CASSWMTGAIGNEQFF,TGTGCCAGCAGCTGGATGACAGGGGCAATAGGCAATGAGCAGTTCTTC,TRBD1,TRBJ2-1,TRBV5-6,.
CASNRAGGAYEQYF,TGTGCCAGCAACCGAGCGGGAGGCGCCTACGAGCAGTACTTC,TRBD2,TRBJ2-7,TRBV12-3/TRBV12-4,many
CASSPGGAATVNTEAFF,TGTGCCAGCAGCCCAGGTGGGGCAGCGACGGTGAACACTGAAGCTTTCTTT,.,TRBJ1-1,TRBV7-2,.
CAISEGRNQPQHF,TGTGCCATCAGTGAGGGGCGCAATCAGCCCCAGCATTTT,.,TRBJ1-5,TRBV10-3,.
CSVDWGVGGYTF,TGCAGCGTTGACTGGGGGGTAGGGGGCTACACCTTC,.,TRBJ1-2,TRBV29-1,.
CASSRDRPSYEQYF,TGCGCCAGCTCCCGGGACAGGCCCTCCTACGAGCAGTACTTC,TRBD1,TRBJ2-7,TRBV5-1,.
CSARDRGKGTEAFF,TGCAGTGCCCGCGACAGGGGAAAGGGCACTGAAGCTTTCTTT,TRBD1,TRBJ1-1,TRBV20-1,few
CASSLEVGDSNQPQHF,TGTGCCAGCAGCTTAGAGGTAGGGGACAGCAATCAGCCCCAGCATTTT,.,TRBJ1-5,TRBV7-2,few
CSATEREGRETQYF,TGCAGTGCTACCGAGCGGGAGGGCCGAGAGACCCAGTACTTC,TRBD2,TRBJ2-5,TRBV20-1,.
CASSGLAGYQETQYF,TGTGCCAGCAGTGGCCTAGCGGGATACCAAGAGACCCAGTACTTC,TRBD2,TRBJ2-5,TRBV2,few
CSARSNRSQHF,TGCAGTGCTAGAAGTAACCGCAGCCAGCATTTT,.,TRBJ1-5,TRBV20-1,many
CASSFADFNEKLFF,TGTGCCAGCAGCTTCGCAGACTTTAATGAAAAACTGTTTTTT,.,TRBJ1-4,TRBV7-2,few
CASRKGGIDTQYF,TGTGCCAGCAGAAAGGGGGGGATAGATACGCAGTATTTT,.,TRBJ2-3,TRBV5-8,many
CASSLKRDGGYTF,TGTGCCAGCAGCTTAAAACGGGATGGGGGCTACACCTTC,.,TRBJ1-2,TRBV7-2,many
CSANPTGVTEAFF,TGCAGTGCTAACCCGACAGGGGTAACTGAAGCTTTCTTT,TRBD1,TRBJ1-1,TRBV20-1,many
CASSQGGTANSPLHF,TGTGCCAGCAGCCAGGGAGGGACAGCGAATTCACCCCTCCACTTT,TRBD1,TRBJ1-6,TRBV12-3/TRBV12-4,.
CATSDPGQSTDTQYF,TGTGCCACCAGTGACCCTGGACAGAGCACAGATACGCAGTATTTT,.,TRBJ2-3,TRBV24-1,few
CASRATPNTGELFF,TGTGCCAGCAGGGCTACACCGAACACCGGGGAGCTGTTTTTT,.,TRBJ2-2,TRBV6-1,many
CASSQDWGAGSGNTIYF,TGCGCCAGCAGCCAAGATTGGGGGGCAGGGAGCGGAAACACCATATATTTT,.,TRBJ1-3,TRBV4-3,many
CASSFVGAVNPADTQYF,TGTGCCAGCAGTTTTGTGGGAGCCGTGAATCCCGCAGATACGCAGTATTTT,.,TRBJ2-3,TRBV12-3/TRBV12-4,.